This TCR beta chain emerged from a study of CD8 T cells in ankylosing spondylitis. Study results and limitations: Before this, some motif variants had been reported in reactive arthritis synovial fluid and blood.

This clonotype was detected ten times or more. Its antigen is as yet unknown. Via MiXCR, TCRdb re-called the 5' RACE reads, giving one row per CDR3 protein. Of 200,000 to 250,000 distinct CDR3 sequences listed, 25% to 30% are singletons. Germline CDR1 is SGDLS and CDR2 is YYNGEE. V lost 0 bases, J lost 5 bases, and 14 bases lay in between. The CDR3 has 15 amino acids. Input material: blood, either unsorted or a sorted T cell fraction (not recorded which). This clonotype originated in a male donor with ankylosing spondylitis or in good health (not recorded which). The V and J genes are TRBV9 and TRBJ1-1, with D possibly being TRBD1 (5 bases). The CDR3 DNA reads as TGTGCCAGCAGCGTAGTAGGGTCGGGGGGTACTGAAGCTTTCTTT. Protein sequence: CASSVVGSGGTEAFF.